This TCR beta chain is drawn from a study of cytomegalovirus exposure and HLA in healthy donors. Overall study context: Among the 300 to 400 donors who were genotyped, roughly 85% fell in the genetic ancestry cluster that is associated with self-reported Caucasian donors.

Despite likely unrecorded immune exposures, the donors were nominally healthy at the time of sampling. With respect to this clone: Its specificity is unknown.

Study findings and constraints: A later analysis reportedly found fewer N-insertions in an Asian-associated ancestry cluster than the roughly 680-donor mean. CMV serostatus was the only immune exposure information that was available.

A multiplex PCR was run with 60 Vbeta primers and 13 Jbeta primers. Sequencing was performed with immunoSEQ multiplex PCR; in TCRdb, only in-frame clones are kept and a portion is missing. This sample's table reports 150,000 or so clones. Sequencing was carried out using PBMCs. This TCR derives from a man aged 25 to 45 in good health and CMV-seronegative.

CDR3 bases: TGTGCCAGCAGTGTAGGGAGGGGGGGGGAGACCCAGTACTTC. This translates into CASSVGRGGETQYF. This chain links TRBV25-1 with TRBJ2-5, with D perhaps TRBD2 (7 bases). Germline CDR1 reads MGHDK; CDR2 reads SYGVNS. The V gene lost 4 bases and the J gene lost 5 bases, with 14 bases spanning the gap. The CDR3 runs to 14 residues.